The clone carrying this T cell receptor (beta chain) came up a few times. The entry originates in a study of shared clonotypes between healthy human individuals. Clones were read by immunoSEQ multiplex PCR, and TCRdb kept only the in-frame ones, dropping some. The table has hundreds of thousands of clones, more than 70% seen once. Germline CDR1 is MDHEN and CDR2 is SYDVKM. The V and J ends lost 5 bases and 3 bases respectively, with 13 bases between them. This CDR3 comprises 14 residues. The sample was memory CD4+ T cells sorted from blood. The subset denotes: CD45RA-negative fraction. The chain couples TRBV28 to TRBJ1-2, with a possible D match to TRBD1 (5 bases). This TCR was recovered from a woman aged 25 to 39 in good health. The CDR3 is CASSGSDRYYGYTF. The CDR3 DNA sequence: TGTGCCAGCAGTGGTTCCGACAGATACTATGGCTACACCTTC.